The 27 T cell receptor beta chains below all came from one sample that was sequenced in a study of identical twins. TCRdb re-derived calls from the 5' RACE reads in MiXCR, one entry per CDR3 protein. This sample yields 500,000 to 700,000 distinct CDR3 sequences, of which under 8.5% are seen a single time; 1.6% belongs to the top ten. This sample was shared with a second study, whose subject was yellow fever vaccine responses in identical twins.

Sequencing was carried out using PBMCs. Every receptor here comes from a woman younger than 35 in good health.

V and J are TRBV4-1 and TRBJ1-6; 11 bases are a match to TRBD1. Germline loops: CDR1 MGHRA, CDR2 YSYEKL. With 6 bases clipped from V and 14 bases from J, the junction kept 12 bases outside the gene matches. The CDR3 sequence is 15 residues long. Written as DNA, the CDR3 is TGCGCCAGCAGGCGCTCCGGGACAGGGGGTACGTCCCTCCACTTT. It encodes CASRRSGTGGTSLHF.

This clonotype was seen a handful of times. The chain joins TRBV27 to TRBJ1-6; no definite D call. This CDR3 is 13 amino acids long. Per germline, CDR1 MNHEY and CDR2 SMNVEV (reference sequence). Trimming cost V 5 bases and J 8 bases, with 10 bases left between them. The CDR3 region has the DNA TGTGCCAGCAGTCTCGAGGGTTATTCACCCCTCCACTTT. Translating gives CASSLEGYSPLHF.

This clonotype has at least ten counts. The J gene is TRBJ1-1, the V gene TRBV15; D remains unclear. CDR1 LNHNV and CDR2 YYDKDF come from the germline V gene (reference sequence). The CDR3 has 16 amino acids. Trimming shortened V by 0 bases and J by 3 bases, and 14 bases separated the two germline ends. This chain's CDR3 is CATSRDLTHRDTEAFF. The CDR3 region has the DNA TGTGCCACCAGCAGAGATTTGACCCACCGGGACACTGAAGCTTTCTTT.

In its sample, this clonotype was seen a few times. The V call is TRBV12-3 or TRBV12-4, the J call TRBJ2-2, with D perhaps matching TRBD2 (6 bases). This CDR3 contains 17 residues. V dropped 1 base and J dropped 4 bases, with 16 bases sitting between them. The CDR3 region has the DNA TGTGCCAGCAGTTTAGGGGGCGCGGGACTCTTCACCGGGGAGCTGTTTTTT. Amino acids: CASSLGGAGLFTGELFF.

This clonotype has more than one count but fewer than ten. CDR3 sequence reads: CASSLWQGRQETQYF. As DNA, the CDR3 is TGTGCCAGCAGCTTGTGGCAGGGACGACAAGAGACCCAGTACTTC. The rearrangement links TRBV5-6 to TRBJ2-5; D is possibly TRBD1 or TRBD2 (5 bases each). Germline loops: CDR1 SGHDT, CDR2 YYEEEE. Trimming pared 1 base from V and 2 bases from J, leaving 12 bases between. The CDR3 covers 15 residues.

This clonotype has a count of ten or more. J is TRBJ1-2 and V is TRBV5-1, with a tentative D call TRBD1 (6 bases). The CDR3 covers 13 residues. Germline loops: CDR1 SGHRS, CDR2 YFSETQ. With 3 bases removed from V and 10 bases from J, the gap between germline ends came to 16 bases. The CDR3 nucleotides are TGCGCCAGCAGCTCTGGTGGGGGGCTAGACTACACCTTC. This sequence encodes CASSSGGGLDYTF.

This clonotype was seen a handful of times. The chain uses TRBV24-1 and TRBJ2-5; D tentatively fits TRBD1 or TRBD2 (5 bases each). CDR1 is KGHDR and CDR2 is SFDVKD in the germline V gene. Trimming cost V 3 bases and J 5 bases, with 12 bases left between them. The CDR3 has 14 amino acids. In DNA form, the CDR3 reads TGTGCCACCAGTGATCTTCCGTGGGGGGAGACCCAGTACTTC. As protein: CATSDLPWGETQYF.

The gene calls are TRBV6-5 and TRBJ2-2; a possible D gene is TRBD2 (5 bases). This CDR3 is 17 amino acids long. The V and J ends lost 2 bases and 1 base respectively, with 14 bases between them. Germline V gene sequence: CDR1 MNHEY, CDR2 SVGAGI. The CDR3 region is CASSYTTSGRNTGELFF. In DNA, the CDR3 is TGTGCCAGCAGTTACACCACTAGTGGCCGGAACACCGGGGAGCTGTTTTTT.

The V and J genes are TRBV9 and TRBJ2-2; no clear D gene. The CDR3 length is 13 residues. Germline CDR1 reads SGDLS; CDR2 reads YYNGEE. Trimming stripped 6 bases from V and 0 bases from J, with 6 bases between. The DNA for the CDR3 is TGTGCCAGCAACAATCCGAACACCGGGGAGCTGTTTTTT. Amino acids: CASNNPNTGELFF.

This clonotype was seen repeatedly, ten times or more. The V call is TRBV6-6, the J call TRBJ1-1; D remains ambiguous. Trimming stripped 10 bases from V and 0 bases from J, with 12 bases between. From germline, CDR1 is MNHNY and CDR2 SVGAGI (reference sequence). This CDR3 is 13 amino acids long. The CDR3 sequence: CATTSSLNTEAFF. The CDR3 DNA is TGTGCCACTACTTCCTCATTGAACACTGAAGCTTTCTTT.

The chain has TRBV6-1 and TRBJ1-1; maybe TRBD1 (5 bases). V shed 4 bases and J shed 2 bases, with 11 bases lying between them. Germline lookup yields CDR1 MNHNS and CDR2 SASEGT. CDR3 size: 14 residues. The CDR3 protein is CASSARQLNTEAFF. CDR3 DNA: TGTGCCAGCAGTGCACGACAGTTAAACACTGAAGCTTTCTTT.

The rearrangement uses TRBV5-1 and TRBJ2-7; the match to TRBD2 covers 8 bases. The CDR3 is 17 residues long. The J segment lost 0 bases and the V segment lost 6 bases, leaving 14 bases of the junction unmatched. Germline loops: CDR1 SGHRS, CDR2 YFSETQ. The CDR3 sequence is CASTLRSSGTSSYEQYF. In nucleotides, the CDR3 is TGCGCCAGCACGCTTCGAAGTAGCGGGACGAGCTCCTACGAGCAGTACTTC.

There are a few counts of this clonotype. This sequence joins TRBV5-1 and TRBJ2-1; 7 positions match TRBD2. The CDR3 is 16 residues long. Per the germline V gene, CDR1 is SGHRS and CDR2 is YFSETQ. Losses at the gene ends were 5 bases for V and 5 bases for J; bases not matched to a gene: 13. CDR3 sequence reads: CASRRSGGGANNEQFF. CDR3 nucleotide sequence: TGCGCCAGCAGGAGGTCGGGAGGTGGAGCTAACAATGAGCAGTTCTTC.

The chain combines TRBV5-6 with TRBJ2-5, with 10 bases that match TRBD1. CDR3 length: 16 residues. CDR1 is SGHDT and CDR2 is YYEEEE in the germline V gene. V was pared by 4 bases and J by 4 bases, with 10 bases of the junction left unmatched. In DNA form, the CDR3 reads TGTGCCAGCAGCGGCAGGACAGGGGGTAGGGGAGAGACCCAGTACTTC. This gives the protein CASSGRTGGRGETQYF. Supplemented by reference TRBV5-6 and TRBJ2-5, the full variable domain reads DAGVTQSPTHLIKTRGQQVTLRCSPKSGHDTVSWYQQALGQGPQFIFQYYEEEERQRGNFPDRFSGHQFPNYSSELNVNALLLGDSALYLCASSGRTGGRGETQYFGPGTRLLVL.

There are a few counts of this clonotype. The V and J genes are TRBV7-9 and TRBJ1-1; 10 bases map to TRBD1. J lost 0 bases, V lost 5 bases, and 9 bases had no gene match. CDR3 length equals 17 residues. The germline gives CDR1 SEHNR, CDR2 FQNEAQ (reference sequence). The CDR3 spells CASSGTRTGGMNTEAFF. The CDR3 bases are TGTGCCAGCAGCGGTACCCGGACAGGGGGGATGAACACTGAAGCTTTCTTT.

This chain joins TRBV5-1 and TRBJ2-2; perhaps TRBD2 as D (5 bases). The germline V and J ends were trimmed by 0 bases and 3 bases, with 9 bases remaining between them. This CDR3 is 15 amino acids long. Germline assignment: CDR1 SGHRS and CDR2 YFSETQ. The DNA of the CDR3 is TGCGCCAGCAGCTTGGCGGGGTTTGACACCGGGGAGCTGTTTTTT. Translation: CASSLAGFDTGELFF.

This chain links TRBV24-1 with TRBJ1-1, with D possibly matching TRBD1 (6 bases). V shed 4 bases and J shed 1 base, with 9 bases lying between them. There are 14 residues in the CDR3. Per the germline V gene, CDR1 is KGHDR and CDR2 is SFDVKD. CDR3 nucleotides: TGTGCCACCAGTGACGTGGGACAGAACACTGAAGCTTTCTTT. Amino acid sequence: CATSDVGQNTEAFF.

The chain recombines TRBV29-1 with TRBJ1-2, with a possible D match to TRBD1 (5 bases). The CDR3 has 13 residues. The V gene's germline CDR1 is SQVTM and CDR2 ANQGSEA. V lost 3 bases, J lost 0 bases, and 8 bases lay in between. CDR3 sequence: CSVDAGANYGYTF. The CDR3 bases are TGCAGCGTTGATGCGGGGGCTAACTATGGCTACACCTTC. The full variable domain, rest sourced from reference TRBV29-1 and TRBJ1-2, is SAVISQKPSRDICQRGTSLTIQCQVDSQVTMMFWYRQQPGQSLTLIATANQGSEATYESGFVIDKFPISRPNLTFSTLTVSNMSPEDSSIYLCSVDAGANYGYTFGSGTRLTVV.

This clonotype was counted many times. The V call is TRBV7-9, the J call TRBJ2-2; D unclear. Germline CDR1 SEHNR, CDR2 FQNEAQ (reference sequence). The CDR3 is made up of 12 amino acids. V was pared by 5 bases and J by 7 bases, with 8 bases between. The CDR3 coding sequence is TGTGCCAGCAGCAGGACCGACGGGGAGCTGTTTTTT. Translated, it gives CASSRTDGELFF.

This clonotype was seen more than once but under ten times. The CDR3 sequence: CASSDGRLAGVSELFF. The CDR3 region has the DNA TGTGCCAGCAGTGATGGTCGCCTAGCGGGGGTTTCGGAGCTGTTTTTT. The rearrangement uses TRBV6-1 and TRBJ2-2, with 10 bases lining up with TRBD2. The V gene end was trimmed by 3 bases and the J gene end by 10 bases; junction bases not matched to a gene: 11. In germline, CDR1 is MNHNS, CDR2 SASEGT. The CDR3 covers 16 residues.

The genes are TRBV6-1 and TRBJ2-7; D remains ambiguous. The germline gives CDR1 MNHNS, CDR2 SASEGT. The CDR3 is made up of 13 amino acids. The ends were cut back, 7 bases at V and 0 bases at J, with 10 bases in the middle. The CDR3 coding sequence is TGTGCCAGCACCCCCCCGGGCTCCTACGAGCAGTACGTC. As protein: CASTPPGSYEQYV.

The CDR3 region is CASSTEGATGYGYTF. CDR3 coding DNA: TGTGCCAGCAGCACTGAGGGGGCTACGGGCTATGGCTACACCTTC. V and J are TRBV5-5 and TRBJ1-2, with TRBD1 matching over 7 bases. V lost 4 bases, J lost 4 bases, and 10 bases stayed unmatched. This CDR3 is 15 amino acids long. Germline V CDR1 and CDR2: SGHKS, YYEKEE (reference sequence).

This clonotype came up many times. The CDR3 sequence: CSVEIAGSTDTQYF. Written as DNA, the CDR3 is TGCAGCGTAGAGATAGCGGGAAGCACAGATACGCAGTATTTT. The J gene is TRBJ2-3, the V gene TRBV29-1; 8 bases fit TRBD2. The germline gives CDR1 SQVTM, CDR2 ANQGSEA. Trimming cost V 6 bases and J 0 bases; bases outside gene matches: 5. The CDR3 runs to 14 residues.

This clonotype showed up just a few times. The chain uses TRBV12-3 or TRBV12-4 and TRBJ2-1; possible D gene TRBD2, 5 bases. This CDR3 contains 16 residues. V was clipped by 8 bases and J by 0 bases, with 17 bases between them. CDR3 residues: CASSWEPYLSYNEQFF. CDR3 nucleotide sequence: TGTGCCAGCTCGTGGGAGCCATATCTCTCCTACAATGAGCAGTTCTTC.

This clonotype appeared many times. The CDR3 reads CASSLDRSSYNSPLHF. The CDR3 DNA reads TGCGCCAGCAGTCTTGACCGGAGCTCCTATAATTCACCCCTCCACTTT. The chain links TRBV5-1 to TRBJ1-6; D gene uncertain. V lost 5 bases and J 0 bases, leaving 12 bases between the germline ends. CDR1 is SGHRS and CDR2 is YFSETQ in the germline V gene. The CDR3 is made up of 16 amino acids.

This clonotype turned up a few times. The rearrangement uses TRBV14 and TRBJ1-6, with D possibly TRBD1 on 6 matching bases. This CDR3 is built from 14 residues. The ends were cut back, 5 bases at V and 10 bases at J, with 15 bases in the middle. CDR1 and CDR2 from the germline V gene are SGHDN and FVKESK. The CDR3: CASSWLAGDSPLHF. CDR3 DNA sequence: TGTGCCAGCAGCTGGTTGGCAGGGGACTCACCCCTCCACTTT.

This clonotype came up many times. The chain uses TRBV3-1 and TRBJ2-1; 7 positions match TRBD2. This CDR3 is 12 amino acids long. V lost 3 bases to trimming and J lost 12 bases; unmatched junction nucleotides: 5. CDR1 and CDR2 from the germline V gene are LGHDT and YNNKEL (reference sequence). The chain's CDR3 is CASSQTTGGQFF. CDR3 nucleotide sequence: TGTGCCAGCAGCCAGACAACGGGGGGGCAGTTCTTC.